Each of the 19 T cell receptor beta chains below was sequenced from the same sample in a study of blood T cell repertoires in COVID-19. Using immunoSEQ multiplex PCR, the repertoire was profiled, and TCRdb retains in-frame clones only, with some absent. The sample carries under 200,000 clones, 86% recorded once. The sequencing input was peripheral blood. These receptors were collected from a man younger than 35 with acute or convalescent COVID-19.

This sequence joins TRBV19 and TRBJ1-5; TRBD1 aligns across 7 bases. The junction had 11 bases not matched to a gene; V was cut back by 10 bases and J by 5 bases. This CDR3 is 14 amino acids long. Germline assignment: CDR1 LNHDA and CDR2 SQIVND (reference sequence). The DNA for the CDR3 is TGTGCCACCAAGGGCAGGGGGTCGGATCAGCCCCAGCATTTT. Encoded protein: CATKGRGSDQPQHF.

The chain combines TRBV2 with TRBJ1-1; possible D gene TRBD1, 5 bases. The CDR3 is made up of 14 amino acids. V dropped 6 bases and J dropped 4 bases, with 15 bases sitting between them. Germline V gene lookup returns CDR1 SNHLY and CDR2 FYNNEI. CDR3 sequence: CASRLETGGTEAFF. In DNA form, the CDR3 reads TGTGCCAGCAGACTAGAAACGGGGGGCACTGAAGCTTTCTTT. The full variable domain, rest sourced from reference TRBV2 and TRBJ1-1, is EPEVTQTPSHQVTQMGQEVILRCVPISNHLYFYWYRQILGQKVEFLVSFYNNEISEKSEIFDDQFSVERPDGSNFTLKIRSTKLEDSAMYFCASRLETGGTEAFFGQGTRLTVV.

The chain joins TRBV30 to TRBJ2-2, with D tentatively TRBD2 (7 bases). CDR1 is GTSNPN and CDR2 is SVGIG in the germline V gene (reference sequence). This CDR3 region has 15 residues. The V end lost 4 bases, the J end lost 5 bases, and 17 bases lay between the germline ends. The CDR3 DNA follows: TGTGCCTGGAACGTTCGAGGGGGGGCAACCGGGGAGCTGTTTTTT. Amino acids: CAWNVRGGATGELFF.

The chain employs TRBV7-9 and TRBJ1-5; D perhaps matches TRBD1 (6 bases). V was cut by 3 bases and J by 7 bases, with 16 bases left in between. Germline CDR1 reads SEHNR; CDR2 reads FQNEAQ (reference sequence). This CDR3 comprises 15 residues. CDR3 nucleotides: TGTGCCAGCAGCTTGGAGGGGGGGCTCGGGCAGCCCCAGCATTTT. Protein product: CASSLEGGLGQPQHF.

The chain carries TRBV24-1 and TRBJ1-1; D uncertain. V was pared by 1 base and J by 3 bases, with 5 bases between. The germline gives CDR1 KGHDR, CDR2 SFDVKD. The CDR3 extends over 13 amino acids. CDR3 residues: CATSDFQDTEAFF. The CDR3 nucleotides read TGTGCCACCAGTGATTTTCAGGACACTGAAGCTTTCTTT.

This chain connects TRBV27 to TRBJ2-7; 7 nucleotides align to TRBD1. The CDR3 covers 15 residues. CDR1 and CDR2 (germline): MNHEY, SMNVEV (reference sequence). The V and J ends lost 3 bases and 2 bases, in that order; junction bases with no gene match: 7. CDR3 residues: CASSLKGTVTYEQYF. CDR3 sequence (DNA): TGTGCCAGCAGTTTGAAGGGGACAGTCACCTACGAGCAGTACTTC.

The chain recombines TRBV6-4 with TRBJ1-4; 7 bases line up with TRBD1. Looked up from germline, CDR1 is MRHNA and CDR2 is SNTAGT. With 5 bases clipped from V and 4 bases from J, the junction kept 10 bases outside the gene matches. This CDR3 contains 16 residues. This CDR3 reads CASSSGTEPFNEKLFF. CDR3 sequence (DNA): TGTGCCAGCAGTTCCGGGACAGAGCCTTTTAATGAAAAACTGTTTTTT.

The chain has TRBV12-2 and TRBJ1-2. TRBV12-2 is a recognized pseudogene. The CDR3 contains 13 residues. The CDR3 here is CASQRGGNYGYTF. The CDR3 DNA reads TGTGCAAGCCAAAGGGGGGGAAACTATGGCTACACCTTC.

The chain combines TRBV2 with TRBJ1-5; D not certain. This CDR3 contains 14 residues. V lost 3 bases, J lost 4 bases, and 10 bases lay in between. CDR1 and CDR2 (germline): SNHLY, FYNNEI. The chain's CDR3 is CASSDWSGNQPQHF. For the CDR3, the DNA is TGTGCCAGCAGTGATTGGTCGGGGAATCAGCCCCAGCATTTT.

The chain uses TRBV19 and TRBJ1-2; D not certain. The germline V gene has CDR1 LNHDA and CDR2 SQIVND (reference sequence). This CDR3 has 14 amino acids. The V gene lost 6 bases and the J gene lost 5 bases, with 16 bases spanning the gap. The CDR3 protein is CASSLSFEVYGYTF. Here the CDR3 DNA reads TGTGCCAGTAGCCTATCCTTCGAAGTTTATGGCTACACCTTC.

The chain joins TRBV3-1 (or the pseudogene TRBV3-2) to TRBJ1-2, with 11 positions matching TRBD1. V gave up 4 bases and J gave up 8 bases; unmatched junction bases: 6. Looked up from germline, CDR1 is LGHDT and CDR2 is YNNKEL (reference sequence). The CDR3 loop spans 14 amino acids. CDR3 residues: CASSLGQGVGGYTF. CDR3 DNA: TGTGCCAGCAGCCTGGGACAGGGGGTAGGAGGCTACACCTTC.

The chain is built from TRBV30 and TRBJ1-5; TRBD1 is a possible D gene (6 bases). The length of the CDR3 is 12 residues. V lost 5 bases to trimming and J lost 9 bases, with 14 bases between them. CDR1 is GTSNPN, CDR2 SVGIG, per germline (reference sequence). CDR3 nucleotides: TGTGCCTGGGCCTGGGACACGGGGCCCCAGCATTTT. It codes for CAWAWDTGPQHF.

The rearrangement uses TRBV7-9 and TRBJ2-4; the match to TRBD1 covers 8 bases. This CDR3 spans 12 amino acids. The V gene end was trimmed by 3 bases and the J gene end by 15 bases; junction bases not matched to a gene: 7. From germline, CDR1 is SEHNR and CDR2 FQNEAQ (reference sequence). The CDR3 DNA follows: TGTGCCAGCAGCTTGGAGGCAGGGGGCAGGTACTTC. Its protein product is CASSLEAGGRYF.

The chain is built from TRBV7-9 and TRBJ2-1; 9 bases line up with TRBD1. V lost 5 bases to trimming and J lost 6 bases; unmatched junction nucleotides: 11. The germline V gene encodes CDR1 SEHNR and CDR2 FQNEAQ (reference sequence). The CDR3 length is 16 residues. CDR3 DNA: TGTGCCAGCAGCGACCGGGACAGGGATTTTTCCAATGAGCAGTTCTTC. It is translated as CASSDRDRDFSNEQFF.

This chain connects TRBV2 to TRBJ1-4; 10 bases agree with TRBD1. Germline V gene lookup returns CDR1 SNHLY and CDR2 FYNNEI. CDR3 length equals 14 residues. Trimming took 7 bases from V and 8 from J; bases not matched to a gene: 7. In nucleotides, the CDR3 is TGTGCCAGCACCCCGGGGACAGGGGAAGAAAAACTGTTTTTT. It encodes CASTPGTGEEKLFF.

The V gene is TRBV5-1, the J gene TRBJ1-4; 7 bases agree with TRBD1. The V gene end was trimmed by 3 bases and the J gene end by 1 base; junction bases not matched to a gene: 6. The CDR3 spans 16 residues. CDR1 SGHRS and CDR2 YFSETQ come from the germline V gene. In DNA form, the CDR3 reads TGCGCCAGCAGCTCGGGTAACAGGGGAACTAATGAAAAACTGTTTTTT. This translates into CASSSGNRGTNEKLFF.

This chain uses TRBV19 with TRBJ1-1; D gene unclear. This CDR3 has 11 amino acids. Germline lookup yields CDR1 LNHDA and CDR2 SQIVND (reference sequence). Trimming left V 2 bases short and J 10 bases short, with 8 bases between. In nucleotides, the CDR3 is TGTGCCAGTAGTATAAGTGAGGTAGCTTTCTTT. It specifies CASSISEVAFF. Full variable domain (rest looked up from reference TRBV19 and TRBJ1-1): DGGITQSPKYLFRKEGQNVTLSCEQNLNHDAMYWYRQDPGQGLRLIYYSQIVNDFQKGDIAEGYSVSREKKESFPLTVTSAQKNPTAFYLCASSISEVAFFGQGTRLTVV.

The chain recombines TRBV12-5 with TRBJ1-5; 11 nucleotides agree with TRBD1. The junction had 5 bases not matched to a gene; V was cut back by 9 bases and J by 7 bases. The CDR3 runs 13 residues. CDR1 and CDR2 from the germline V gene are LGHNT and FRNRAP. This CDR3 is CASGGQGDQPQHF. CDR3 sequence (DNA): TGTGCTAGCGGGGGACAGGGGGACCAGCCCCAGCATTTT. Full variable domain (outside the CDR3, taken from reference TRBV12-5 and TRBJ1-5): DARVTQTPRHKVTEMGQEVTMRCQPILGHNTVFWYRQTMMQGLELLAYFRNRAPLDDSGMPKDRFSAEMPDATLATLKIQPSEPRDSAVYFCASGGQGDQPQHFGDGTRLSIL.

The chain recombines TRBV12-3 or TRBV12-4 with TRBJ1-4, with no clear D. The CDR3 consists of 13 residues. Trimming shortened V by 6 bases and J by 8 bases, and 13 bases separated the two germline ends. The CDR3 spells CASSTSGGEKLFF. The CDR3 nucleotides read TGTGCCAGCAGCACCTCAGGTGGAGAAAAACTGTTTTTT.